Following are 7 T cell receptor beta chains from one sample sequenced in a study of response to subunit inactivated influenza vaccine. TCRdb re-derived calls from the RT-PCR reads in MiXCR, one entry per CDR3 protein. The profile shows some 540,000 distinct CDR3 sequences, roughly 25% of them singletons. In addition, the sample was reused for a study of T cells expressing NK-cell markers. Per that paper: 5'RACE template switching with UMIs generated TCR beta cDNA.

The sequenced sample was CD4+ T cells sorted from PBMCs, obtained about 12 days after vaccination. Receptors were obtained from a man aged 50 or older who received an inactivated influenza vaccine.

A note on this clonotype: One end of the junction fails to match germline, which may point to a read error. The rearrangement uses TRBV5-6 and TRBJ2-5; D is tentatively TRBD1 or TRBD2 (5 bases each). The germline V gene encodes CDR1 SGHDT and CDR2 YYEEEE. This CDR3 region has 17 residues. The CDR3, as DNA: TGTGCCAGCAGTTTGGGACCTTTGGGGGTTAACCAAGAGACCCAGTACTTC. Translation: CASSLGPLGVNQETQYF.

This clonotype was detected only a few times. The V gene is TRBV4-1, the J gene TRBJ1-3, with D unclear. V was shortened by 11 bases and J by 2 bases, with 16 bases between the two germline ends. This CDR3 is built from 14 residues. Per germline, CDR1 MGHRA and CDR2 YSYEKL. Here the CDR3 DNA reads TGCGCCCCCAAACCCACAGCGCCTGGAAACACCATATATTTT. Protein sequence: CAPKPTAPGNTIYF.

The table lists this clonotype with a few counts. CDR3 DNA sequence: TGTGCCACCTACAGGGGTGCAAATCAGCCCCAGCATTTT. Amino acids: CATYRGANQPQHF. The V call is TRBV28, the J call TRBJ1-5, with 7 bases fitting TRBD1. The CDR3 extends over 13 amino acids. The V gene's germline CDR1 is MDHEN and CDR2 SYDVKM. J lost 4 bases, V lost 10 bases, and 7 bases had no gene match. The entire variable domain, with the rest obtained from reference TRBV28 and TRBJ1-5, is as follows: DVKVTQSSRYLVKRTGEKVFLECVQDMDHENMFWYRQDPGLGLRLIYFSYDVKMKEKGDIPEGYSVSREKKERFSLILESASTNQTSMYLCATYRGANQPQHFGDGTRLSIL.

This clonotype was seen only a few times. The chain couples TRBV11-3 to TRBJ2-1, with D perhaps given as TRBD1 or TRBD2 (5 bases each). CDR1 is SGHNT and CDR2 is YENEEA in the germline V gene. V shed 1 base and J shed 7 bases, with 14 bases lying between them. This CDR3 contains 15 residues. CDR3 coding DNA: TGTGCCAGCAGCTTAGGTGGACTGGACAAAAATGAGCAGTTCTTC. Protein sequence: CASSLGGLDKNEQFF.

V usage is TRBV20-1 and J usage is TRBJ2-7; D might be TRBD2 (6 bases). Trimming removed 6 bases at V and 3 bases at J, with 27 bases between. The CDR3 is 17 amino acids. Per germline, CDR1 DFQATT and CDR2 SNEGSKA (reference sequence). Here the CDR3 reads CSANAPGSRGSSYEQYF. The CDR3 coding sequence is TGCAGTGCAAACGCTCCAGGATCACGGGGGAGTAGCTACGAGCAGTACTTC.

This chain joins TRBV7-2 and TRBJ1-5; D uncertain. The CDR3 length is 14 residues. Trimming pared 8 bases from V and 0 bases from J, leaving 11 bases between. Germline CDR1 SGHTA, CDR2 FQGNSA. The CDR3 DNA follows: TGTGCCAGCTCGCGGAGATATAGCAATCAGCCCCAGCATTTT. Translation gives CASSRRYSNQPQHF. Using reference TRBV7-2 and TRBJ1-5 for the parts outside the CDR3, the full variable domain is GAGVSQSPSNKVTEKGKDVELRCDPISGHTALYWYRQSLGQGLEFLIYFQGNSAPDKSGLPSDRFSAERTGGSVSTLTIQRTQQEDSAVYLCASSRRYSNQPQHFGDGTRLSIL.

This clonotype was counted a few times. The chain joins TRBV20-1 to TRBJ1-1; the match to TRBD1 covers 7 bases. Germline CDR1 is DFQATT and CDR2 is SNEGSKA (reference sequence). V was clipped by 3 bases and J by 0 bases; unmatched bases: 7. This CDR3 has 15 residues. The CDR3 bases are TGCAGTGCTAGGAAAATCGGGACAGTGAACACTGAAGCTTTCTTT. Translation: CSARKIGTVNTEAFF.